The next 18 T cell receptor beta chains were all read from a single sample in a study of sequential checkpoint blockade in melanoma. Specified treatment: randomized to nivolumab then ipilimumab (arm A) or the reverse (arm B). The protocol was immunoSEQ multiplex PCR, while the TCRdb copy is restricted to in-frame clones and leaves out a portion. The sample has more than 10,000 clones, more than 25% seen once. This sample comprised tumor tissue (inferred from file names), obtained from a patient given nivolumab and ipilimumab in sequence. These receptors were taken from a human donor with melanoma.

This rearrangement joins TRBV5-1 to TRBJ1-3; no definite D call. Between the trimmed V and J ends, which lost 3 bases and 0 bases, there was a span of 10 bases. This CDR3 is built from 15 residues. Germline CDR1 reads SGHRS; CDR2 reads YFSETQ. The CDR3: CASSYDWDSGNTIYF. The CDR3 DNA sequence: TGCGCCAGCAGCTATGATTGGGACTCTGGAAACACCATATATTTT.

The CDR3: CASRLTRASKSEQFF. CDR3 coding DNA: TGTGCCAGCAGACTCACTCGGGCCAGTAAATCGGAGCAGTTCTTC. The V and J genes are TRBV6-8 and TRBJ2-1; no clear D. Germline V gene data show CDR1 as MNHGY and CDR2 as SAAAGT. The V end lost 6 bases, the J end lost 10 bases, and 22 bases lay between the germline ends. This CDR3 is 15 amino acids long.

This sequence joins TRBV30 and TRBJ1-2; TRBD1 aligns across 7 bases. Germline V gene sequence: CDR1 GTSNPN, CDR2 SVGIG (reference sequence). This CDR3 comprises 14 residues. With 6 bases clipped from V and 4 bases from J, the junction kept 11 bases outside the gene matches. The CDR3 coding sequence is TGTGCCTGCTCTACAAGGGGGCCGGGCTATGGCTACACCTTC. This translates into CACSTRGPGYGYTF.

The chain carries TRBV19 and TRBJ2-2; TRBD1 matches 10 bases. The CDR3 spans 15 residues. After removal of 2 bases from V and 8 bases from J, the junction contained 5 bases not matched to a gene. Germline V gives CDR1 LNHDA, CDR2 SQIVND (reference sequence). CDR3 residues: CASSILTGGWGELFF. The CDR3 coding sequence is TGTGCCAGTAGTATACTGACAGGGGGCTGGGGGGAGCTGTTTTTT.

A few counts support this clone. This CDR3 is CASSFVRASYGYTF. DNA for the CDR3: TGTGCCAGCAGCTTTGTCAGGGCGAGTTATGGCTACACCTTC. The gene calls are TRBV11-3 and TRBJ1-2; D is possibly TRBD1 (5 bases). Germline assignment: CDR1 SGHNT and CDR2 YENEEA. The CDR3 is made up of 14 amino acids. Trimming left V 3 bases short and J 5 bases short, with 13 bases between.

The chain combines TRBV29-1 with TRBJ2-5, with 7 nucleotides matching TRBD1. V dropped 0 bases and J dropped 5; count of bases not matched to a gene: 15. Germline CDR1 SQVTM, CDR2 ANQGSEA. The CDR3 is made up of 17 amino acids. This chain's CDR3 is CSVEDWGQPPARETQYF. CDR3 DNA: TGCAGCGTTGAAGACTGGGGACAGCCGCCCGCTCGGGAGACCCAGTACTTC.

The CDR3 bases are TGTGCCAGCAGCTCGCAAGCGGGGGGGCACGATGAGCAGTTCTTC. Its protein is CASSSQAGGHDEQFF. This rearrangement joins TRBV11-3 to TRBJ2-1; 10 nucleotides match TRBD2. CDR3 length: 15 residues. Germline CDR1 SGHNT, CDR2 YENEEA. The J segment lost 8 bases and the V segment lost 4 bases, leaving 8 bases of the junction unmatched.

The V call is TRBV6-8, the J call TRBJ1-3, with 10 bases matching TRBD1. The CDR3 is 16 amino acids. Trimming took 0 bases from V and 3 from J; bases not matched to a gene: 2. Germline values: CDR1 MNHGY, CDR2 SAAAGT. CDR3 residues: CASSYSTGGNGNTIYF. The CDR3 coding sequence is TGTGCCAGCAGTTACTCGACAGGGGGCAATGGAAACACCATATATTTT.

This clone was observed a few times. The V gene is TRBV6-8, the J gene TRBJ2-5, with D uncertain. From germline, CDR1 is MNHGY and CDR2 SAAAGT. The CDR3 runs 12 residues. V was shortened by 10 bases and J by 4 bases, with 13 bases between the two germline ends. CDR3 nucleotides: TGTGCCACCTTAGGCACCGGAGAGACCCAGTACTTC. This codes for CATLGTGETQYF.

This chain joins TRBV19 and TRBJ2-1, with D perhaps matching TRBD2 (6 bases). Germline values: CDR1 LNHDA, CDR2 SQIVND (reference sequence). CDR3 length equals 15 residues. Trimming removed 3 bases at V and 6 bases at J, with 15 bases between. The CDR3 loop is CASSIPGEGTNEQFF. CDR3 nucleotides: TGTGCCAGTAGTATCCCGGGAGAGGGAACCAATGAGCAGTTCTTC.

This clone was seen only a few times. V gene TRBV30 combines with J gene TRBJ1-1, with 7 nucleotides matching TRBD1. CDR1 GTSNPN and CDR2 SVGIG come from the germline V gene (reference sequence). The CDR3 loop spans 15 amino acids. With 3 bases clipped from V and 4 bases from J, the junction kept 11 bases outside the gene matches. The chain's CDR3 is CAWRGLKGASTEAFF. DNA for the CDR3: TGTGCCTGGAGGGGCCTAAAGGGGGCCAGCACTGAAGCTTTCTTT. Combining the CDR3 with reference TRBV30 and TRBJ1-1 gives the whole variable domain SQTIHQWPATLVQPVGSPLSLECTVEGTSNPNLYWYRQAAGRGLQLLFYSVGIGQISSEVPQNLSASRPQDRQFILSSKKLLLSDSGFYLCAWRGLKGASTEAFFGQGTRLTVV.

This clone was counted between two and nine times. This sequence joins TRBV11-3 and TRBJ2-7; D is possibly TRBD1 (6 bases). V was shortened by 3 bases and J by 2 bases, with 11 bases between the two germline ends. CDR3 length equals 14 residues. Germline V gene sequence: CDR1 SGHNT, CDR2 YENEEA. The CDR3 loop is CASSLEPGAYEQYF. CDR3 nucleotide sequence: TGTGCCAGCAGCTTGGAGCCAGGGGCCTACGAGCAGTACTTC.

This clone was counted ten times or more. This chain links TRBV9 with TRBJ1-1, with D possibly matching TRBD1 (5 bases). Germline-derived CDR1 and CDR2 are SGDLS and YYNGEE. There are 14 residues in the CDR3. V lost 4 bases to trimming and J lost 1 base, with 11 bases between them. The CDR3 here is CASSLRVTNTEAFF. DNA for the CDR3: TGTGCCAGCAGCCTCAGGGTGACGAACACTGAAGCTTTCTTT.

The chain couples TRBV12-5 to TRBJ2-2; no firm D call. This CDR3 has 13 residues. The V gene's germline CDR1 is LGHNT and CDR2 FRNRAP. The CDR3 is CASTLIGPGELFF. The CDR3 DNA sequence: TGTGCCAGCACCCTAATTGGCCCCGGGGAGCTGTTTTTT.

In its sample, this clone ranks as medium-sized. The chain recombines TRBV6-8 with TRBJ1-2; perhaps TRBD1 as D (6 bases). The ends were cut back, 2 bases at V and 5 bases at J, with 12 bases in the middle. The CDR3 is 14 residues long. From germline, CDR1 is MNHGY and CDR2 SAAAGT. CDR3 region: CASSYTGLRYGYTF. In nucleotides, the CDR3 is TGTGCCAGCAGTTACACAGGGCTGAGATATGGCTACACCTTC.

The chain employs TRBV11-3 and TRBJ2-1; D might be TRBD2 (7 bases). Trimming removed 5 bases at V and 8 bases at J, with 19 bases between. This CDR3 contains 15 residues. Germline-derived CDR1 and CDR2 are SGHNT and YENEEA. The CDR3 is CASSPGRGGLYEQFF. CDR3 nucleotide sequence: TGTGCCAGCAGCCCTGGTAGGGGGGGATTATATGAGCAGTTCTTC.

This clone occurred once. The chain carries TRBV19 and TRBJ1-4; 7 bases align to TRBD1. J gave up 10 bases and V 7 bases, and 21 bases lay outside the gene matches. Germline loops: CDR1 LNHDA, CDR2 SQIVND (reference sequence). This CDR3 region has 17 residues. The CDR3 DNA follows: TGTGCCAGTAATTCCCGTTCCGCGGGACAGCAACTCGGAAAACTGTTTTTT. This gives the protein CASNSRSAGQQLGKLFF.

The chain has TRBV6-8 and TRBJ1-4; 9 nucleotides match TRBD1. The J segment lost 8 bases and the V segment lost 6 bases, leaving 10 bases of the junction unmatched. The germline V gene encodes CDR1 MNHGY and CDR2 SAAAGT. CDR3 size: 15 residues. The DNA for the CDR3 is TGTGCCAGCAGGGGGACAGGGCGCGCCTGGGAAAAACTGTTTTTT. Protein sequence: CASRGTGRAWEKLFF.